These T cell receptor beta chains were read from a single sample in a study of somatic mutations in cytotoxic T cells in rheumatoid arthritis. TCRdb's copy holds only in-frame clones and misses some; the assay was immunoSEQ multiplex PCR. Of 25,000 to 30,000 clones in the sample, roughly 86% were seen once. Sequenced input: CD8+ T cells sorted from blood. All receptors derive from an adult with rheumatoid arthritis. Each CDR3 is given with its conserved first and last residue. Fields, in order: CDR3 length, V gene, J gene, D gene, clone size, CDR3 DNA, CDR3 protein. A D gene is named only where the DNA matches it firmly. Rows may omit the clone size; those that give it use once, few, many or a size class.

16	TRBV19	TRBJ1-1	TRBD1	-	TGTGCCAGTAGCCCGGACAGGGGGGTTGTGGACACTGAAGCTTTCTTT	CASSPDRGVVDTEAFF
11	TRBV20-1	TRBJ2-7	-	-	TGCAGTGCTCCCCGCCTCTACGAGCAGTACTTC	CSAPRLYEQYF
12	TRBV13	TRBJ1-5	-	-	TGTGCCAGCAGCTTACAGGGACAGCCCCAGCATTTT	CASSLQGQPQHF
15	TRBV30	TRBJ1-4	TRBD1	-	TGTGCCTGGAGTGTAACGGCAGGGGGTTCGGAAAAACTGTTTTTT	CAWSVTAGGSEKLFF
13	TRBV6-5	TRBJ1-5	TRBD1	-	TGTGCCAGCAGTGGACAGGGTGATCAGCCCCAGCATTTT	CASSGQGDQPQHF
12	TRBV7-9	TRBJ2-3	-	-	TGTGCCAGCAGGTCTAGCACAGATACGCAGTATTTT	CASRSSTDTQYF
11	TRBV4-1	TRBJ2-1	-	-	TGCGCCAGCAGCCAAGGTTACACGGAGTTCTTC	CASSQGYTEFF
17	TRBV11-2	TRBJ2-7	-	-	TGTGCCAGCAGCTTAGACTCCCTGGACCGGAGCTCCTACGAGCAGTACTTC	CASSLDSLDRSSYEQYF
16	TRBV11-2	TRBJ2-5	TRBD2	-	TGTGCCAGCAGCTCTCGACTAGCGGCCCTCCAAGAGACCCAGTACTTC	CASSSRLAALQETQYF
14	TRBV28	TRBJ1-1	TRBD1	-	TGTGCCAGCACCCGGGACAGGGGGGGAACTGAAGCTTTCTTT	CASTRDRGGTEAFF
15	TRBV6-1	TRBJ2-7	TRBD1	once	TGTGCCAGCAGTGAGCCGGGACAGGGATTCCACGAGCAGTACTTC	CASSEPGQGFHEQYF
14	TRBV2	TRBJ2-3	-	-	TGTGCCCTGGGGCAGGACACTAACACAGATACGCAGTATTTT	CALGQDTNTDTQYF
13	TRBV7-9	TRBJ2-5	-	-	TGTGCCAGCCGGACAGTCGGGTTCGAGACCCAGTACTTC	CASRTVGFETQYF
14	TRBV4-1	TRBJ2-7	-	-	TGCGCCAGCAGCCAGGACACGAGCTCCTACGAGCAGTACTTC	CASSQDTSSYEQYF
15	TRBV19	TRBJ1-1	-	-	TGTGCCAGTAGTACAGTAACAGGGTTGAACACTGAAGCTTTCTTT	CASSTVTGLNTEAFF
14	TRBV27	TRBJ2-7	-	-	TGTGCCAGCAGTTTATGGGCAGGGTACGACGAGCAGTACTTC	CASSLWAGYDEQYF
17	TRBV2	TRBJ2-1	TRBD2	-	TGTGCCAGCAGTCCCAGCGGACTAGCGGGAGCCTACAATGAGCAGTTCTTC	CASSPSGLAGAYNEQFF
15	TRBV5-4	TRBJ2-6	-	-	TGTGCCAGCAGCGCGCTCGCGGGTGGGGCCAACGTCCTGACTTTC	CASSALAGGANVLTF
13	TRBV27	TRBJ2-1	-	once	TGTGCCAGCAGTTTATCCCCGTACAATGAGCAGTTCTTC	CASSLSPYNEQFF
15	TRBV7-2	TRBJ2-3	TRBD1	-	TGTGCCAGCAGCTTAGCGGACAGGGGGGCAGATACGCAGTATTTT	CASSLADRGADTQYF
17	TRBV6-1	TRBJ2-7	-	-	TGTGCCAGCAGTGAGGCTCCAGTGTCGACGAGCTCCTACGAGCAGTACTTC	CASSEAPVSTSSYEQYF
17	TRBV7-8	TRBJ2-1	-	-	TGTGCCAGCAGCTCAGAGTATGCGGGTCTCACCTACAATGAGCAGTTCTTC	CASSSEYAGLTYNEQFF
14	TRBV27	TRBJ2-1	TRBD1	once	TGTGCCAGCAAAGAGACAGGGGTTTACAATGAGCAGTTCTTC	CASKETGVYNEQFF
15	TRBV6-6	TRBJ2-7	-	-	TGTGCCAGCAGTTACTCGGGCGGGACCTCCTACGAGCAGTACTTC	CASSYSGGTSYEQYF
13	TRBV7-2	TRBJ2-5	-	-	TGTGCCAGCAGCTTAGGGCCACCGGAGACCCAGTACTTC	CASSLGPPETQYF
15	TRBV9	TRBJ1-5	-	once	TGTGCCAGCAGCGTAAGCGGGGACGGGCGTCAGCCCCAGCATTTT	CASSVSGDGRQPQHF
14	TRBV7-2	TRBJ2-7	-	-	TGTGCCAGCAGCTCCCCGGGAGAACTCTACGAGCAGTACTTC	CASSSPGELYEQYF
15	TRBV2	TRBJ2-7	-	-	TGTGCCAGCAGGGGGAGGAGGGGTGCCTCCTACGAGCAGTACTTC	CASRGRRGASYEQYF
14	TRBV30	TRBJ1-4	-	-	TGTGCCTCCTCGGAAAGCCGAGCTAATGAAAAACTGTTTTTT	CASSESRANEKLFF
14	TRBV7-6	TRBJ2-3	TRBD2	-	TGTGCCAGCAGCCGTAGCGGGAGCACAGATACGCAGTATTTT	CASSRSGSTDTQYF
13	TRBV9	TRBJ2-2	-	-	TGTGCCAGCAGCTGGGGGGGCTCCGGGGAGCTGTTTTTT	CASSWGGSGELFF
16	TRBV4-3	TRBJ2-1	TRBD2	once	TGCGCCAGCAGCCAACTGACTAGCGGGGGGTTCGATGAGCAGTTCTTC	CASSQLTSGGFDEQFF
14	TRBV19	TRBJ2-3	-	once	TGTGCCAGTGAAGGGTGGGGGGGCACAGATACGCAGTATTTT	CASEGWGGTDTQYF
13	TRBV18	TRBJ2-5	-	large	TGTGCCAGCTCACCACCCTATGGAGAGACCCAGTACTTC	CASSPPYGETQYF
17	TRBV28	TRBJ1-2	TRBD1	-	TGTGCCAGCAGTTTGGATTTTACAGGGGCGGCAAACTATGGCTACACCTTC	CASSLDFTGAANYGYTF
14	TRBV30	TRBJ1-5	TRBD1	-	TGTGCCTGGAGTCTCGGACAGGGCTATCAGCCCCAGCATTTT	CAWSLGQGYQPQHF
15	TRBV9	TRBJ2-7	-	-	TGTGCCAGCAGCGTAGGGGCCGGAGACCTTTACGAGCAGTACTTC	CASSVGAGDLYEQYF
14	TRBV25-1	TRBJ1-1	-	once	TGTGCCAGCAGTGAAGAAGTGGGGGGCACTGAAGCTTTCTTT	CASSEEVGGTEAFF
15	TRBV4-1	TRBJ2-5	-	-	TGCGCCAGCAGCCAAGATTGGGGAGGACAAGAGACCCAGTACTTC	CASSQDWGGQETQYF
17	TRBV6-1	TRBJ2-1	-	-	TGTGCCAGCAGTGAAGTTGGAGTTTGGAGCTCCTACAATGAGCAGTTCTTC	CASSEVGVWSSYNEQFF
14	TRBV6-5	TRBJ1-5	TRBD1	-	TGTGCCAGCAGTTTCGGACAGGGCAATCAGCCCCAGCATTTT	CASSFGQGNQPQHF
13	TRBV9	TRBJ2-7	-	-	TGTGCCAGCAGCGAGACAGGGACTAACGAGCAGTACTTC	CASSETGTNEQYF
14	TRBV30	TRBJ2-3	TRBD2	-	TGTGCCTGGAGTGTACTAGCGGGCACAGATACGCAGTATTTT	CAWSVLAGTDTQYF
16	TRBV27	TRBJ2-7	-	-	TGTGCCAGCAGTTTATCGACGCAGCCGATAGGCAACGAGCAGTACTTC	CASSLSTQPIGNEQYF
14	TRBV13	TRBJ1-1	-	few	TGTGCCAGCAGCTGGGGGACCGACAACACTGAAGCTTTCTTT	CASSWGTDNTEAFF
14	TRBV30	TRBJ2-1	-	-	TGTGCCTGGAGTGACTCCTTTTCGGCGGGAGAGCAGTTCTTC	CAWSDSFSAGEQFF
17	TRBV2	TRBJ1-6	-	-	TGTGCCAGCAGATTATGGACAGTGCTAGATTATAATTCACCCCTCCACTTT	CASRLWTVLDYNSPLHF
13	TRBV2	TRBJ1-2	-	-	TGTGCCAGCAGTGACCAGAAGCCCTGGGGCTACACCTTC	CASSDQKPWGYTF
12	TRBV7-9	TRBJ2-7	-	-	TGTGCCAGCAGTCCATCGGTCTACGAGCAGTACTTC	CASSPSVYEQYF
15	TRBV2	TRBJ2-3	-	-	TGTGCCAGCAGTGAAGACTATTACAGAACAGATACGCAGTATTTT	CASSEDYYRTDTQYF
13	TRBV7-8	TRBJ1-5	-	-	TGTGCCAGCAGCGGTAACAGGGTACAGCCCCAGCATTTT	CASSGNRVQPQHF
14	TRBV6-5	TRBJ2-7	TRBD1	-	TGTACCAGCAGTCCGGGACAGGCAATTTACGAGCAGTACTTC	CTSSPGQAIYEQYF
14	TRBV15	TRBJ2-3	-	once	TGTGCCACCAGCAGAGGATGGAGCACAGATACGCAGTATTTT	CATSRGWSTDTQYF
15	TRBV7-9	TRBJ2-2	-	-	TGTGCCAGCAGCCGTCGAGGATCTGCGACCGGGGAGCTGTTTTTT	CASSRRGSATGELFF
17	TRBV4-1	TRBJ2-2	TRBD1	-	TGCGCCAGCAGCCAAGAAAGTTGGGACAGGAACACCGGGGAGCTGTTTTTT	CASSQESWDRNTGELFF